Each of the 22 T cell receptor beta chains below was sequenced from the same sample in a study of control samples from healthy donors and cancer patients. Generated by immunoSEQ multiplex PCR, the TCRdb table keeps only in-frame clones and is missing some. The repertoire holds over 100,000 clones, with around 89% as singletons. Sequencing input: blood. Every receptor here comes from a woman in her forties or fifties in good health.

The chain carries TRBV11-3 and TRBJ2-7; 8 bases agree with TRBD1. The CDR3 is 9 residues long. Germline V CDR1 and CDR2: SGHNT, YENEEA. CDR3 sequence (DNA): TGTGCCAGCAGCCCGGGACAGGCGGTC. Encoded protein: CASSPGQAV.

This clone came up a few times. The rearrangement joins TRBV9 to TRBJ2-7, with 7 bases fitting TRBD1. The CDR3 extends over 11 amino acids. V lost 10 bases, J lost 7 bases, and 8 bases stayed unmatched. The germline V gene has CDR1 SGDLS and CDR2 YYNGEE. The CDR3 coding sequence is TGTGCCGCTCCTGAGGGGGCGGAGCAGTACGTC. As protein: CAAPEGAEQYV.

This clone came up once. The chain links TRBV6-6 to TRBJ2-2, with D hard to call. V was clipped by 8 bases and J by 0 bases, with 13 bases between them. The CDR3 is 15 residues long. CDR1 MNHNY and CDR2 SVGAGI come from the germline V gene (reference sequence). This CDR3 reads CASEKTHSNTGELFF. In nucleotides, the CDR3 is TGTGCCAGCGAAAAGACACACTCGAACACCGGGGAGCTGTTTTTT.

A single count supports this clone. J is TRBJ1-1 and V is TRBV30; D unresolved. Looked up from germline, CDR1 is GTSNPN and CDR2 is SVGIG (reference sequence). This CDR3 comprises 12 residues. V lost 2 bases, J lost 5 bases, and 9 bases lay in between. CDR3 nucleotides: TGTGCCTGGAGTCCTTATGGGACTGAAGCTTTCTTT. Protein product: CAWSPYGTEAFF. The full variable domain, with the rest looked up from reference TRBV30 and TRBJ1-1, is SQTIHQWPATLVQPVGSPLSLECTVEGTSNPNLYWYRQAAGRGLQLLFYSVGIGQISSEVPQNLSASRPQDRQFILSSKKLLLSDSGFYLCAWSPYGTEAFFGQGTRLTVV.

This chain joins TRBV4-3 and TRBJ2-4; 9 nucleotides align to TRBD2. Losses at the gene ends were 0 bases for V and 0 bases for J; bases not matched to a gene: 9. CDR3 length equals 19 residues. In germline, CDR1 is LGHNA, CDR2 YSLEER. CDR3 sequence: CASSQEFVSGSVAKNIQYF. CDR3 DNA sequence: TGCGCCAGCAGCCAAGAATTTGTTAGCGGGAGTGTAGCCAAAAACATTCAGTACTTC.

This rearrangement joins TRBV5-4 to TRBJ1-4; no firm D call. The CDR3 runs 13 residues. V lost 3 bases to trimming and J lost 8 bases, with 11 bases between them. Germline assignment: CDR1 SGHNT and CDR2 YYREEE (reference sequence). CDR3 coding DNA: TGTGCCAGCAGCTCCGGGCCCTGGGAAAAACTGTTTTTT. It specifies CASSSGPWEKLFF.

A few counts support this clone. The chain links TRBV5-6 to TRBJ1-1, with 10 bases that match TRBD1. The CDR3 covers 15 residues. Germline V gives CDR1 SGHDT, CDR2 YYEEEE. V lost 6 bases, J lost 1 base, and 6 bases stayed unmatched. The CDR3 region has the DNA TGTGCCAGCACCCCGGGACAGGGGAAGAACACTGAAGCTTTCTTT. It codes for CASTPGQGKNTEAFF.

The V gene is TRBV5-4, the J gene TRBJ1-2; possible D gene TRBD1, 5 bases. Trimming removed 0 bases at V and 13 bases at J, with 10 bases between. Germline values: CDR1 SGHNT, CDR2 YYREEE (reference sequence). The CDR3 loop spans 11 amino acids. CDR3 in amino acids: CASSLGGVGTF. The CDR3 coding sequence is TGTGCCAGCAGCTTGGGGGGGGTAGGCACCTTC. The full variable domain, its missing parts supplied by reference TRBV5-4 and TRBJ1-2, is ETGVTQSPTHLIKTRGQQVTLRCSSQSGHNTVSWYQQALGQGPQFIFQYYREEENGRGNFPPRFSGLQFPNYSSELNVNALELDDSALYLCASSLGGVGTFGSGTRLTVV.

The chain joins TRBV5-5 to TRBJ2-4; 13 bases align to TRBD2. The V and J ends lost 4 bases and 6 bases, in that order; junction bases with no gene match: 10. CDR1 is SGHKS, CDR2 YYEKEE, per germline (reference sequence). The CDR3 contains 17 residues. DNA for the CDR3: TGTGCCAGCAGCCCCCGCGGACTAGCGGGGGATCTAAACATTCAGTACTTC. It yields the protein CASSPRGLAGDLNIQYF.

DNA for the CDR3: TGTGCCAGCAGTCCCCTTGGAAATGAGCAGTTCTTC. Translating gives CASSPLGNEQFF. The chain employs TRBV27 and TRBJ2-1; D not resolved. V shed 5 bases and J shed 7 bases, with 9 bases lying between them. CDR3 size: 12 residues. CDR1 and CDR2 from the germline V gene are MNHEY and SMNVEV (reference sequence).

The V gene is TRBV2, the J gene TRBJ1-1, with D uncertain. The CDR3 extends over 16 amino acids. The V gene lost 6 bases and the J gene lost 3 bases, with 20 bases spanning the gap. In germline, CDR1 is SNHLY, CDR2 FYNNEI. In DNA form, the CDR3 reads TGTGCCAGCAGCACCCCGCCCCGGGGAGGAGACACTGAAGCTTTCTTT. Encoded protein: CASSTPPRGGDTEAFF.

The rearrangement links TRBV29-1 to TRBJ2-2, with D hard to call. Between the trimmed V and J ends, which lost 6 bases and 2 bases, there was a span of 16 bases. This CDR3 has 15 residues. Per germline, CDR1 SQVTM and CDR2 ANQGSEA. CDR3 sequence (DNA): TGCAGCGTCCATCTTGGCCAATTTAACACCGGGGAGCTGTTTTTT. This gives the protein CSVHLGQFNTGELFF.

The rearrangement links TRBV14 to TRBJ1-2, with D perhaps matching TRBD1 (6 bases). V was pared by 1 base and J by 6 bases, with 15 bases between. The CDR3 covers 15 residues. Per germline, CDR1 SGHDN and CDR2 FVKESK. The CDR3 loop reads CASSQVSGAIDGYTF. The CDR3 coding sequence is TGTGCCAGCAGCCAAGTCTCAGGGGCAATCGATGGCTACACCTTC.

This sequence joins TRBV10-3 and TRBJ2-1, with D hard to call. This CDR3 comprises 12 residues. V was pared by 2 bases and J by 5 bases, with 4 bases between. Germline V lookup: CDR1 ENHRY, CDR2 SYGVKD. This chain's CDR3 is CAISELDNEQFF. Written as DNA, the CDR3 is TGTGCCATCAGTGAGCTTGACAATGAGCAGTTCTTC.

This chain uses TRBV6-5 with TRBJ2-5; possibly TRBD1 for D (6 bases). Germline V gene sequence: CDR1 MNHEY, CDR2 SVGAGI. The CDR3 totals 12 residues. The CDR3 reads CGRDKGQETQYF. The CDR3 coding sequence is TGTGGAAGGGACAAAGGCCAAGAGACCCAGTACTTC.

This chain links TRBV29-1 with TRBJ2-2, with a weak D call TRBD2 (6 bases). The V and J ends lost 4 bases and 5 bases respectively, with 11 bases between them. The CDR3 is 13 residues long. CDR1 and CDR2 from the germline V gene are SQVTM and ANQGSEA. The CDR3 region has the DNA TGCAGCGTTGGGGTCGGGGGTACCGGGGAGCTGTTTTTT. Amino acids: CSVGVGGTGELFF.

The chain recombines TRBV24-1 with TRBJ2-2; TRBD1 aligns across 7 bases. CDR1 is KGHDR and CDR2 is SFDVKD in the germline V gene. There are 19 residues in the CDR3. The trim removed 9 bases at V and 1 base at J, leaving 19 bases unmatched. The CDR3 region is CATESSGQLSLGNTGELFF. In DNA, the CDR3 is TGTGCCACCGAGTCCTCGGGACAGCTGAGTTTGGGGAACACCGGGGAGCTGTTTTTT.

This clone was detected once. The rearrangement uses TRBV7-3 and TRBJ1-5; 9 bases are a match to TRBD1. This CDR3 is built from 15 residues. Germline V gene data show CDR1 as SGHTA and CDR2 as FQGTGA. The junction had 10 bases not matched to a gene; V was cut back by 6 bases and J by 7 bases. The CDR3 reads CASSLTGGSWQPQHF. The CDR3 DNA reads TGTGCCAGCAGTCTGACAGGGGGGAGCTGGCAGCCCCAGCATTTT.

The chain has TRBV7-8 and TRBJ1-2; D ambiguous. The CDR3 is made up of 16 amino acids. The germline gives CDR1 SGHVS, CDR2 FQNEAQ. The V and J ends lost 5 bases and 4 bases respectively, with 20 bases between them. The CDR3 loop is CASSHSREIGAYGYTF. Written as DNA, the CDR3 is TGTGCCAGCAGCCATTCCCGTGAGATCGGAGCCTATGGCTACACCTTC.

The chain combines TRBV6-1 with TRBJ2-1, with a weak D call TRBD2 (6 bases). Germline CDR1 reads MNHNS; CDR2 reads SASEGT. With 2 bases removed from V and 2 bases from J, the gap between germline ends came to 19 bases. The length of the CDR3 is 18 residues. The CDR3 coding sequence is TGTGCCAGCAGTGAACGGGACTCCTTTTGGGTCGCCTACAATGAGCAGTTCTTC. Its protein product is CASSERDSFWVAYNEQFF.

CDR3: CASSAQETGELFF. Here the CDR3 DNA reads TGTGCCAGCAGTGCGCAGGAAACCGGGGAGCTGTTTTTT. V gene TRBV2 combines with J gene TRBJ2-2; D gene ambiguous. V was cut by 4 bases and J by 5 bases, with 8 bases left in between. The CDR3 has 13 residues. Germline CDR1 is SNHLY and CDR2 is FYNNEI.

CDR3 in amino acids: CASGLVRSGGETTLANTGELFF. The DNA of the CDR3 is TGTGCTAGTGGTTTGGTACGGAGCGGGGGGGAAACAACTCTGGCGAACACCGGGGAGCTGTTTTTT. The chain is built from TRBV12-5 and TRBJ2-2, with 10 bases that match TRBD2. Per the germline V gene, CDR1 is LGHNT and CDR2 is FRNRAP. V shed 0 bases and J 0 bases; nucleotides not matched to a gene: 16. This CDR3 is built from 22 residues.